These T cell receptor beta chains were read from a single sample in a study of blood T cell repertoires in COVID-19. The data were produced by immunoSEQ multiplex PCR, yet TCRdb's version contains in-frame clones alone and is incomplete. Of over 200,000 clones detected, roughly 77% appear once; the ten largest clones hold about a tenth. What was sequenced was PBMCs or T cells enriched from blood (not recorded which). The receptor source for this set is a man between 35 and 55 years old who had recovered from COVID-19. CDR3s include the opening cysteine and the closing phenylalanine or tryptophan. The D gene is left open where the match is weak. Clone size is stated in some rows and not others, as once, few, many or a class when expanded.

j_gene | d_gene | abundance | v_gene | CDR3nt | CDR3aa
TRBJ2-1 | . | once | TRBV2 | TGTGCCAGCAGTCGGGGGACGTACAATGAGCAGTTCTTC | CASSRGTYNEQFF
TRBJ2-7 | . | few | TRBV6-5 | TGTGCCAGCAGTCGGCCCTCGGACACTTCCTACGAGCAGTACTTC | CASSRPSDTSYEQYF
TRBJ1-2 | TRBD1 | . | TRBV7-6 | TGTGCCAGCAGCCCAAATATGGGACAGCTCTATGGCTACACCTTC | CASSPNMGQLYGYTF
TRBJ1-1 | . | . | TRBV6-4 | TGTGCCAGCAGCCGGGAAGGGTCAGGAGACACTGAAGCTTTCTTT | CASSREGSGDTEAFF
TRBJ2-1 | . | few | TRBV20-1 | TGCAGTGCTAGTTTTAGGGCAGGGATCTACAATGAGCAGTTCTTC | CSASFRAGIYNEQFF
TRBJ2-1 | . | . | TRBV5-5 | TGTGCCAGCAGCTTGGTAGGGGGACAGTTCTTC | CASSLVGGQFF
TRBJ1-4 | TRBD1 | . | TRBV5-1 | TGCGCCAGCAGCTGGGGACAGGTTGCAACTAATGAAAAACTGTTTTTT | CASSWGQVATNEKLFF
TRBJ2-7 | . | few | TRBV27 | TGTGCCAGCAGTTTAGCGGGCCGACTCTACGAGCAGTACTTC | CASSLAGRLYEQYF
TRBJ1-1 | . | . | TRBV4-1 | TGCGCCAGCAGCCAAAGTCGGGGGGGTCTGAACACTGAAGCTTTCTTT | CASSQSRGGLNTEAFF
TRBJ2-1 | TRBD2 | once | TRBV18 | TGTGCCAGCTCACCACCATTCGGACTAGCTGGGTACAATGAGCAGTTCTTC | CASSPPFGLAGYNEQFF
TRBJ2-1 | TRBD1 | . | TRBV24-1 | TGTGCCACCAGTGAGACCGGGACAGGGTACAATGAGCAGTTCTTC | CATSETGTGYNEQFF
TRBJ1-1 | . | few | TRBV5-1 | TGCGCCAGCAGCCCACAGTCAGGGGCCCTTAACACTGAAGCTTTCTTT | CASSPQSGALNTEAFF
TRBJ1-5 | . | . | TRBV6-5 | TGTGCCAGCAGTCAGGGGTATCAGCCCCAGCATTTT | CASSQGYQPQHF
TRBJ1-1 | . | . | TRBV28 | TGTGCCAGCAGTTTGTCCACAGAATTCTTGAACACTGAAGCTTTCTTT | CASSLSTEFLNTEAFF
TRBJ1-1 | . | few | TRBV6-5 | TGTGCCAGCACCCGGGACCTACAGGGTTTGAGTGAAGCTTTCTTT | CASTRDLQGLSEAFF
TRBJ2-1 | TRBD2 | . | TRBV2 | TGTGCCAGCAGCATGAGGACTAGCGGGAATGCCTACAATGAGCAGTTCTTC | CASSMRTSGNAYNEQFF
TRBJ2-1 | TRBD2 | . | TRBV10-2 | TGCGCCAGCAGAAAACCGGGACTAGCGGGGCCCAATGAGCAGTTCTTC | CASRKPGLAGPNEQFF
TRBJ1-3 | . | . | TRBV7-8 | TGTGCCAGCAGCTCCAGGGTGGACTCTGGAAACACCATATATTTT | CASSSRVDSGNTIYF
TRBJ2-5 | TRBD2 | . | TRBV5-8 | TGTGCCAGCAGCCGGGGGGAGAGGATAAGAGGAGAGACCCAGTACTTC | CASSRGERIRGETQYF
TRBJ1-2 | TRBD1 | . | TRBV19 | TGTGCCAGCCGATCTCAGGGGGGAAGAGGCTACACCTTC | CASRSQGGRGYTF
TRBJ1-2 | . | . | TRBV5-1 | TGCGCCAGCAGCGACCCTCGGGCAGGGGATAATGGCTACACCTTC | CASSDPRAGDNGYTF
TRBJ1-6 | . | once | TRBV19 | TGTGCCTCCCGGCACAGCCGAGATTCACCCCTCCACTTT | CASRHSRDSPLHF
TRBJ2-7 | . | . | TRBV9 | TGTGCCAGCAGCGTAGGGGACATGAGCTCCTACGAGCAGTACTTC | CASSVGDMSSYEQYF
TRBJ1-2 | TRBD1 | . | TRBV30 | TGTGCCTGGAGACCACAGGGGACCTATGGCTACACCTTC | CAWRPQGTYGYTF
TRBJ1-2 | . | . | TRBV12-3/TRBV12-4 | TGTGCCAGCGCGAACAGTAATAATTATGGCTACACCTTC | CASANSNNYGYTF
TRBJ1-1 | TRBD1 | . | TRBV3-1/TRBV3-2 | TGTGCCAGCAGCCTGACAGGGGGCTTGAGGAACACTGAAGCTTTCTTT | CASSLTGGLRNTEAFF
TRBJ2-2 | . | once | TRBV5-8 | TGTGCCAGCAGCTTGACAGAGAACACCGGGGAGCTGTTTTTT | CASSLTENTGELFF
TRBJ2-3 | . | many | TRBV2 | TGTGCCAGCAGTGAACGCCAGGGGAGAGAAGATACGCAGTATTTT | CASSERQGREDTQYF
TRBJ1-2 | . | . | TRBV5-4 | TGTGCCAGCAGCTTGGGGCAGGTCTCTGGCTACACCTTC | CASSLGQVSGYTF
TRBJ2-1 | . | many | TRBV27 | TGTGCCAGCAGTTTACAAGGGGGATCCTACAATGAGCAGTTCTTC | CASSLQGGSYNEQFF
TRBJ1-2 | . | few | TRBV30 | TGTGCCTCCGAAGTACTTGGCTACACCTTC | CASEVLGYTF
TRBJ1-2 | . | . | TRBV7-2 | TGTGCCAGCAGCCCGTCCGGGATTAACTATGGCTACACCTTC | CASSPSGINYGYTF
TRBJ2-5 | . | . | TRBV5-6 | TGTGCCAGCAGCTTGGACATAATAGAGACCCAGTACTTC | CASSLDIIETQYF
TRBJ2-5 | . | . | TRBV4-1 | TGCGCCAGCAGCCAAGGGCCCGGCGGTATGGAGACCCAGTACTTC | CASSQGPGGMETQYF
TRBJ2-7 | . | . | TRBV20-1 | TGCAGTGCTAGTCCTACTAGCAAACGCGAGCAGTACTTC | CSASPTSKREQYF
TRBJ1-2 | . | . | TRBV19 | TGTGCCAGTAGTATTTGGGCCAGAAGTGGTGGCTACACCTTC | CASSIWARSGGYTF
TRBJ1-1 | TRBD1 | once | TRBV5-1 | TGCGCCAGCTCGGACAGGGTGAACACTGAAGCTTTCTTT | CASSDRVNTEAFF
TRBJ2-3 | TRBD2 | . | TRBV7-3 | TGTGCCAGCAACACAGCCGGGAGGTACGATACGCAGTATTTT | CASNTAGRYDTQYF
TRBJ1-1 | . | . | TRBV24-1 | TGTGCCACCAGCACGGGGGGAGCTGAAGCTTTCTTT | CATSTGGAEAFF
TRBJ1-1 | TRBD1 | . | TRBV7-2 | TGTGCCAGCAGCTTGGAGACTTCCGGAACAGGGGCAACTGAAGCTTTCTTT | CASSLETSGTGATEAFF
TRBJ2-1 | TRBD2 | . | TRBV27 | TGTGCCAGCTCTTTTATTGGACTAGCGGGAGGGAGCTCCTACAATGAGCAGTTCTTC | CASSFIGLAGGSSYNEQFF
TRBJ1-2 | TRBD1 | . | TRBV5-4 | TGTGCCAGCAGCTTGGGGACAGGGTTGTACGGCTACACCTTC | CASSLGTGLYGYTF